One and the same sample provided the 13 T cell receptor beta chains below, sequenced in a study of cytomegalovirus exposure and HLA in healthy donors. The PCR was carried out with 60 Vbeta primers and 13 Jbeta primers. Assay used: immunoSEQ multiplex PCR; TCRdb lists only in-frame clones, some missing. This table holds 40,000 to 45,000 clones, more than 45% found once. Sequencing was performed on PBMCs. All receptors derive from a man between 60 and 75 years old in good health and CMV-seronegative.

The chain has TRBV5-6 and TRBJ2-3; 10 positions match TRBD2. Germline CDR1 SGHDT, CDR2 YYEEEE. The CDR3 consists of 17 residues. V gave up 5 bases and J gave up 2 bases; unmatched junction bases: 11. The CDR3 nucleotides are TGTGCCAGCAGTAAGGAGCCACTAGCGGGGTACACAGATACGCAGTATTTT. Its protein product is CASSKEPLAGYTDTQYF.

The genes are TRBV14 and TRBJ2-7, with 9 positions matching TRBD1. The CDR3 is made up of 15 amino acids. Germline CDR1 reads SGHDN; CDR2 reads FVKESK. Germline trimming cut 2 bases from V and 0 bases from J; bases unmatched to any gene: 2. The CDR3 loop is CASSQTGQGSYEQYF. The CDR3 nucleotides read TGTGCCAGCAGCCAAACGGGACAGGGCTCCTACGAGCAGTACTTC.

The J gene is TRBJ1-1, the V gene TRBV9, with 7 nucleotides matching TRBD1. The CDR3 has 14 residues. The trim removed 0 bases at V and 3 bases at J, leaving 2 bases unmatched. Germline values: CDR1 SGDLS, CDR2 YYNGEE. This CDR3 is CASSVGRGDTEAFF. The CDR3 nucleotides read TGTGCCAGCAGCGTAGGCAGGGGGGACACTGAAGCTTTCTTT.

DNA of the CDR3: TGTGCCAGCAGCGTGAGACAGGGGAACAATGAGCAGTTCTTC. This codes for CASSVRQGNNEQFF. V gene TRBV9 combines with J gene TRBJ2-1; 8 bases match TRBD1. From germline, CDR1 is SGDLS and CDR2 YYNGEE. The CDR3 runs to 14 residues. The trim removed 2 bases at V and 5 bases at J, leaving 3 bases unmatched.

This clone came up a few times. This chain uses TRBV28 with TRBJ1-2; 12 nucleotides agree with TRBD1. Germline trimming cut 8 bases from V and 6 bases from J; bases unmatched to any gene: 4. Germline V gene data show CDR1 as MDHEN and CDR2 as SYDVKM. This CDR3 region has 13 residues. CDR3 in amino acids: CASWRDRGHGYTF. In DNA, the CDR3 is TGTGCCAGCTGGCGGGACAGGGGGCATGGCTACACCTTC.

Remarks on this clone: The junction departs from the called germline gene at one end, perhaps through a read error. The gene calls are TRBV18 and TRBJ1-2, with D possibly TRBD1 on 6 matching bases. Germline V gene lookup returns CDR1 KGHSH and CDR2 LQKENI. This CDR3 region has 16 residues. The CDR3: CASSPQGGIIDYGYTF. For the CDR3, the DNA is TGTGCCAGCTCCCCACAGGGAGGGATTATCGACTATGGCTACACCTTC.

V gene TRBV6-4 combines with J gene TRBJ2-6, with 8 bases lining up with TRBD1. The V gene's germline CDR1 is MRHNA and CDR2 SNTAGT. CDR3 size: 15 residues. Unmatched junction bases numbered 5, after V lost 8 bases and J lost 2 bases. The CDR3 loop is CASGRQGTGANVLTF. For the CDR3, the DNA is TGTGCCAGCGGGAGACAGGGGACTGGGGCCAACGTCCTGACTTTC.

J is TRBJ1-2 and V is TRBV7-9, with a possible D match to TRBD1 (6 bases). The CDR3 sequence is 13 residues long. Deletions cut 9 bases from V and 4 bases from J, with 15 bases between. CDR1 SEHNR and CDR2 FQNEAQ come from the germline V gene (reference sequence). CDR3: CASSRGGVYGYTF. The CDR3 DNA follows: TGTGCCAGTTCGAGGGGGGGAGTCTATGGCTACACCTTC.

This clone has a handful of counts. The chain has TRBV30 and TRBJ1-2, with 11 bases identical to TRBD1. This CDR3 contains 13 residues. Germline trimming cut 1 base from V and 8 bases from J; bases unmatched to any gene: 3. The germline V gene encodes CDR1 GTSNPN and CDR2 SVGIG (reference sequence). CDR3 amino acids: CAWSADRGLGYTF. Here the CDR3 DNA reads TGTGCCTGGAGTGCGGACAGGGGGCTGGGCTACACCTTC.

V gene TRBV7-2 combines with J gene TRBJ1-3; the D gene is possibly TRBD1 (5 bases). The CDR3 length is 13 residues. V lost 6 bases to trimming and J lost 3 bases, with 9 bases between them. Per germline, CDR1 SGHTA and CDR2 FQGNSA. This CDR3 reads CASRRQIGNTIYF. The CDR3 nucleotides read TGTGCCAGCAGGCGACAGATTGGAAACACCATATATTTT.

The chain carries TRBV30 and TRBJ1-2, with TRBD1 identical over 8 bases. The CDR3 is made up of 12 amino acids. The V gene end was trimmed by 8 bases and the J gene end by 1 base; junction bases not matched to a gene: 3. Germline CDR1 reads GTSNPN; CDR2 reads SVGIG (reference sequence). The CDR3: CAGTGFNYGYTF. For the CDR3, the DNA is TGTGCCGGGACAGGATTTAACTATGGCTACACCTTC.

V and J are TRBV21-1 and TRBJ2-1; the tabulated D call, TRBD2, remains unverified against the DNA. TRBV21-1 is assigned pseudogene status. The CDR3 totals 16 residues. This chain's CDR3 is CASSKGSQPDQNEQFF. The CDR3 DNA follows: TGTGCCAGCAGCAAAGGTAGCCAGCCCGATCAGAATGAGCAGTTCTTC.

This clone has a single count. V usage is TRBV27 and J usage is TRBJ2-7, with D unclear. Germline V gene data show CDR1 as MNHEY and CDR2 as SMNVEV (reference sequence). This CDR3 contains 12 residues. V lost 5 bases and J 2 bases, leaving 7 bases between the germline ends. The CDR3 DNA reads TGTGCCAGCAGTGGCACCACCTACGAGCAGTACTTC. It codes for CASSGTTYEQYF.